This T cell receptor (beta chain) was recorded in a study of cytomegalovirus exposure and HLA in healthy donors. Points on this clone: As yet, its antigen is unknown.

Primers included in the PCR were 60 Vbeta and 13 Jbeta primers. Sequencing was performed with immunoSEQ multiplex PCR; in TCRdb, only in-frame clones are kept and a portion is missing. The data show about 150,000 clones, 76% seen once. Study-level findings and limits: A later analysis showed HLA-associated TCR beta chains outstripping equally common others in clonal expansion. According to an earlier analysis, most TCR beta V segments yielded productive rearrangements about 87% or about 30% of the time.

The CDR3 contains 14 residues. CDR1 and CDR2 from the germline V gene are SEHNR and FQNEAQ (reference sequence). The ends were cut back, 4 bases at V and 5 bases at J, with 14 bases in the middle. Source material: PBMCs. The clonotype was recovered from a woman in her 40s in good health and CMV-seronegative. V usage is TRBV7-9 and J usage is TRBJ1-1; D remains ambiguous. In DNA form, the CDR3 reads TGTGCCAGCAGCTCAGACGGATCGAGGACTGAAGCTTTCTTT. Translating it yields CASSSDGSRTEAFF.